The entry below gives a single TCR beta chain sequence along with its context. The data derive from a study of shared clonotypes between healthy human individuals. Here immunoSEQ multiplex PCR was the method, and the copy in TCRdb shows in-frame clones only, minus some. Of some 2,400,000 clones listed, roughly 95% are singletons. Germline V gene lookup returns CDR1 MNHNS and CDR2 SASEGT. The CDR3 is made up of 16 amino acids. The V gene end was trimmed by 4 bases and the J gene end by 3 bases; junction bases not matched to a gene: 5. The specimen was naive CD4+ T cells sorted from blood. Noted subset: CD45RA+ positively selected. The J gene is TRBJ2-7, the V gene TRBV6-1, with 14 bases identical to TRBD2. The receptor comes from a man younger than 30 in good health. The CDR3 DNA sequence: TGTGCCAGCAGTGGTCCCGGGACTAGCGGGAGCTACGAGCAGTACTTC. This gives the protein CASSGPGTSGSYEQYF.